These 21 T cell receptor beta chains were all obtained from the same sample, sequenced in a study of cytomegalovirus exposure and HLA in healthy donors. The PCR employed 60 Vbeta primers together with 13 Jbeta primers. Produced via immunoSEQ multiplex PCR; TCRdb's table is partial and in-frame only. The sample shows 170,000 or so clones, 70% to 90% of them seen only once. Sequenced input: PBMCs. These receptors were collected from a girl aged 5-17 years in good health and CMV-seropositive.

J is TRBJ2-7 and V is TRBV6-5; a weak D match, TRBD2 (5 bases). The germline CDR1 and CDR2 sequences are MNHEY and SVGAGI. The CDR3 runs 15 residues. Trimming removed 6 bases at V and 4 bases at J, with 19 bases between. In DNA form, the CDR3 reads TGTGCCAGCAGCCTGGAGGCCCGCTCCTCATACGAGCAGTACTTC. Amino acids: CASSLEARSSYEQYF.

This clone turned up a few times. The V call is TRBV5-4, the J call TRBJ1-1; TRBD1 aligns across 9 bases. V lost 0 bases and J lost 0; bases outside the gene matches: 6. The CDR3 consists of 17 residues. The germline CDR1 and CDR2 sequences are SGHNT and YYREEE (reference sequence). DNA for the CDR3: TGTGCCAGCAGCTTGGGTCCCGGGACAGGGCTGAACACTGAAGCTTTCTTT. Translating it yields CASSLGPGTGLNTEAFF.

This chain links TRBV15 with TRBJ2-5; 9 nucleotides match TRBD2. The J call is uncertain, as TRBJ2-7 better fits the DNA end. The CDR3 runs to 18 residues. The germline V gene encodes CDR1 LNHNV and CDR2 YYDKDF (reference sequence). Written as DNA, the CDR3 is TGTGCCACCAGCAGAGTAGGTCTAAGGCGGGGGGGCATCAACGAGCAGTACTTC. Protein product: CATSRVGLRRGGINEQYF.

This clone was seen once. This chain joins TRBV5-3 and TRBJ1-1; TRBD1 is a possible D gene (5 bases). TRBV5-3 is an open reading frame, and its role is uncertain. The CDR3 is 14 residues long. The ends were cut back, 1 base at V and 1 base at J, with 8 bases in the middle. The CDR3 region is CARSLRQSNTEAFF. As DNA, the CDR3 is TGTGCCAGAAGCTTGAGACAGTCGAACACTGAAGCTTTCTTT.

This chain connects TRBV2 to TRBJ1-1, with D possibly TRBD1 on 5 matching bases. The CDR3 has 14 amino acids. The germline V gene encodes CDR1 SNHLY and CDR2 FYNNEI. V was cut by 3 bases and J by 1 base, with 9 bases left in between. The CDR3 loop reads CASSELGRNTEAFF. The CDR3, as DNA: TGTGCCAGCAGTGAGTTGGGGCGGAACACTGAAGCTTTCTTT. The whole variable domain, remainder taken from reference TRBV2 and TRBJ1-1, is EPEVTQTPSHQVTQMGQEVILRCVPISNHLYFYWYRQILGQKVEFLVSFYNNEISEKSEIFDDQFSVERPDGSNFTLKIRSTKLEDSAMYFCASSELGRNTEAFFGQGTRLTVV.

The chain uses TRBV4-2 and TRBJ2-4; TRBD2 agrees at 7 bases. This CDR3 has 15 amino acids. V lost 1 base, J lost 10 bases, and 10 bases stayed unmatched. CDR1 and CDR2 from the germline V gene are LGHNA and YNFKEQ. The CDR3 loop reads CASSQGVSGVSIQYF. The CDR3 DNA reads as TGTGCCAGCAGCCAAGGTGTAAGCGGGGTTTCTATTCAGTACTTC.

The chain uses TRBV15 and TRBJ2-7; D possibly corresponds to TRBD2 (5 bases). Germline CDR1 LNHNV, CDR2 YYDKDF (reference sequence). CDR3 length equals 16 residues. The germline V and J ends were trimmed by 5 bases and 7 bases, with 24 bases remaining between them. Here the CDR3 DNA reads TGTGCCACCAGCCTCGAAGCCGCGACTCCGCCGGGGGAGCAGTACTTC. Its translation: CATSLEAATPPGEQYF.

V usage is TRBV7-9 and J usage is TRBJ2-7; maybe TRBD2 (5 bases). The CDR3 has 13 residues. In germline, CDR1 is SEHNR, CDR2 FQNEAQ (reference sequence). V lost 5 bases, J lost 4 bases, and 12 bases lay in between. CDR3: CASSGLGVYEQYF. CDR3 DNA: TGTGCCAGCAGCGGCCTGGGAGTTTACGAGCAGTACTTC.

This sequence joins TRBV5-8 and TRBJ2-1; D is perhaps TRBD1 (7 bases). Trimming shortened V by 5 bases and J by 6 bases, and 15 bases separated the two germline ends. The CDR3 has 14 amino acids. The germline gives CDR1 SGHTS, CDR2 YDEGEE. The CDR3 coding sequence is TGTGCCAGCAGTTCGGGACAGCGGGTCAATGAGCAGTTCTTC. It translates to CASSSGQRVNEQFF.

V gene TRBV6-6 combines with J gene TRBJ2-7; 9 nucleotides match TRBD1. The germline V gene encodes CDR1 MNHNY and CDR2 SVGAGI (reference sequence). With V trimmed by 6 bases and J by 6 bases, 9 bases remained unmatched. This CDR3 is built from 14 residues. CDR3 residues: CASRTGGETTEQYF. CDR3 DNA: TGTGCCAGCAGGACAGGGGGTGAAACGACCGAGCAGTACTTC.

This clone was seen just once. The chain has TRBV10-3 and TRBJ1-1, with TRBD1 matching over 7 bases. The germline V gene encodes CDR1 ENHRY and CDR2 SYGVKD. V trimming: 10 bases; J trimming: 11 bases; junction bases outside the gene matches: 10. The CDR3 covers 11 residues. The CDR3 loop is CATATGNMAFF. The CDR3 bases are TGTGCCACGGCGACAGGGAATATGGCTTTCTTT.

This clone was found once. The CDR3 bases are TGTGCCAGCCGAGGCTGCACAGGTCGGTGGGACACCGGGGAGCTGTTTTTT. Translated: CASRGCTGRWDTGELFF. The J gene is TRBJ2-2, the V gene TRBV27; D possibly corresponds to TRBD1 (5 bases). CDR3 size: 17 residues. Germline V gene lookup returns CDR1 MNHEY and CDR2 SMNVEV (reference sequence). V lost 8 bases, J lost 3 bases, and 22 bases lay in between.

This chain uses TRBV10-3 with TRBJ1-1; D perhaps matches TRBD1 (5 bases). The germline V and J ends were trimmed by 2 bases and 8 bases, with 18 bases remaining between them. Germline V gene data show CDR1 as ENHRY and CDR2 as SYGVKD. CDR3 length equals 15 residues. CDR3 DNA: TGTGCCATCAGTGAGCGAGGCCAGGGACTAGTGGAAGCTTTCTTT. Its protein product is CAISERGQGLVEAFF.

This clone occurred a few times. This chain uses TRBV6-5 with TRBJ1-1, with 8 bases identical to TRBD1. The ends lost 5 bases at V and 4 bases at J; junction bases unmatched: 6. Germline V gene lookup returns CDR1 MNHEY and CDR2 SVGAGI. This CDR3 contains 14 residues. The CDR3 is CASSDGQGGTEAFF. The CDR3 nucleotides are TGTGCCAGCAGTGATGGACAGGGAGGCACTGAAGCTTTCTTT.

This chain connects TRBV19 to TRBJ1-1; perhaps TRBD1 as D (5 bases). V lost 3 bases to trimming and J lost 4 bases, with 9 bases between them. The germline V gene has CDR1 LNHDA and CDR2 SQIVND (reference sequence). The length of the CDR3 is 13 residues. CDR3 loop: CASSISGPTEAFF. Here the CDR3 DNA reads TGTGCCAGTAGTATCTCAGGGCCCACTGAAGCTTTCTTT.

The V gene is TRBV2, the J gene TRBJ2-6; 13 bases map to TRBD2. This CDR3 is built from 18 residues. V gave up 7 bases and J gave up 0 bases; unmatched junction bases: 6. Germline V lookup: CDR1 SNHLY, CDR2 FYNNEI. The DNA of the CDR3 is TGTGCCAGCACTCCGGGACTAGCGGGGAGCTCTGGGGCCAACGTCCTGACTTTC. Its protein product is CASTPGLAGSSGANVLTF.

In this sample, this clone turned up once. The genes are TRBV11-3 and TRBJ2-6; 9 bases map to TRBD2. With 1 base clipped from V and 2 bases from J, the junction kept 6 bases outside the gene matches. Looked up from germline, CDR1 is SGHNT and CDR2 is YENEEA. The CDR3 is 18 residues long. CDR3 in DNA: TGTGCCAGCAGCTTAGTCAGCGGGGGGTTGGCTGGGGCCAACGTCCTGACTTTC. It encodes CASSLVSGGLAGANVLTF.

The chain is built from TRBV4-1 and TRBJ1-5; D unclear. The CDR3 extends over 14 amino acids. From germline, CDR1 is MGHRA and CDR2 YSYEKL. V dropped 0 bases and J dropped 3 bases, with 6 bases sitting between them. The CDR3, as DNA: TGCGCCAGCAGCCAAGAAGCCTTCAATCAGCCCCAGCATTTT. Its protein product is CASSQEAFNQPQHF.

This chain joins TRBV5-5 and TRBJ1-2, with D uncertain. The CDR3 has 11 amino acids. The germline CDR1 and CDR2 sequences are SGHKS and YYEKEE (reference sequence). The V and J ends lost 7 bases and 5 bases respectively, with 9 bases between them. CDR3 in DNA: TGTGCCAGCCGGAGTAGTTATGGCTACACCTTC. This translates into CASRSSYGYTF.

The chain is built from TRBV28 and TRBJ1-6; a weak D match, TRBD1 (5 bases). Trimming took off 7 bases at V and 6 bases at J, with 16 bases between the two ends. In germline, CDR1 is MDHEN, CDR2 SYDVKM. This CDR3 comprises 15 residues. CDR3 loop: CASTLRGGSNSPLHF. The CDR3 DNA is TGTGCCAGCACTCTGAGGGGCGGGAGTAATTCACCCCTCCACTTT.

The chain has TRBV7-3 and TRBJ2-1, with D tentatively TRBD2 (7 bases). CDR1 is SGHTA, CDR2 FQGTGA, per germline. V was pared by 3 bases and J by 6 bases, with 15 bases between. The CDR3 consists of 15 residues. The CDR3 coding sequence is TGTGCCAGCAGCTTCGGTGGGGGGGCCGCCAATGAGCAGTTCTTC. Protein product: CASSFGGGAANEQFF.